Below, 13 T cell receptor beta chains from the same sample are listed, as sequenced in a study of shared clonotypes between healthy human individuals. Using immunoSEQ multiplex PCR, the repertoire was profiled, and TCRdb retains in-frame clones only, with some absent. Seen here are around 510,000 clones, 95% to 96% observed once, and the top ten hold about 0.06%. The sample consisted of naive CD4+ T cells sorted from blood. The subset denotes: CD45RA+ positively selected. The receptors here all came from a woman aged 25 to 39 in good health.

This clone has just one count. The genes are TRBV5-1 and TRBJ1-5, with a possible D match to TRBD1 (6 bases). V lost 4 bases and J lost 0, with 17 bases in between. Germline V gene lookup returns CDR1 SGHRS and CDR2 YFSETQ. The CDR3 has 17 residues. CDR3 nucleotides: TGCGCCAGCAGCCTGGGTCAGGGGCCCTATAGCAATCAGCCCCAGCATTTT. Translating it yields CASSLGQGPYSNQPQHF.

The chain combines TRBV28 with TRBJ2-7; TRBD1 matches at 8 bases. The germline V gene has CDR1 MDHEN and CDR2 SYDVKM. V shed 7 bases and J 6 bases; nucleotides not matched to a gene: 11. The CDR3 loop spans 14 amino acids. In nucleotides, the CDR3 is TGTGCCAGCACGTTTCAACCAGGGGGCGCCGAGCAGTACTTC. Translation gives CASTFQPGGAEQYF. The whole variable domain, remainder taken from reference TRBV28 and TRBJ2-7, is DVKVTQSSRYLVKRTGEKVFLECVQDMDHENMFWYRQDPGLGLRLIYFSYDVKMKEKGDIPEGYSVSREKKERFSLILESASTNQTSMYLCASTFQPGGAEQYFGPGTRLTVT.

The CDR3 DNA follows: TGTGCCAGCAGCCGTACGGGGGCAGATACGCAGTATTTT. It encodes CASSRTGADTQYF. The chain combines TRBV11-2 with TRBJ2-3, with D possibly TRBD2 on 6 matching bases. Trimming removed 5 bases at V and 4 bases at J, with 10 bases between. The CDR3 spans 13 residues. Germline-derived CDR1 and CDR2 are SGHAT and FQNNGV.

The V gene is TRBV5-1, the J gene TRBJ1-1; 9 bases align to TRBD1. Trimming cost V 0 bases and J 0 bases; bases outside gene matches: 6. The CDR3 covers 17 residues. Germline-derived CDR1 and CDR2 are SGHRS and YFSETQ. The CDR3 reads CASSLASGTGMNTEAFF. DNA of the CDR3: TGCGCCAGCAGCTTGGCCTCCGGGACAGGGATGAACACTGAAGCTTTCTTT. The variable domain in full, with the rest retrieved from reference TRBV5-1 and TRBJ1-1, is KAGVTQTPRYLIKTRGQQVTLSCSPISGHRSVSWYQQTPGQGLQFLFEYFSETQRNKGNFPGRFSGRQFSNSRSEMNVSTLELGDSALYLCASSLASGTGMNTEAFFGQGTRLTVV.

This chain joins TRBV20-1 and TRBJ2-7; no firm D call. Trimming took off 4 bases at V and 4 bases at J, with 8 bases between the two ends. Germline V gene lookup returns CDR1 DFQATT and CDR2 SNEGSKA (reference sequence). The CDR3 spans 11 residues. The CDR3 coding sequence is TGCAGTGCTAAGTCCCTTTACGAGCAGTACTTC. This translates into CSAKSLYEQYF.

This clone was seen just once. The CDR3 nucleotides are TGTGCCAGCGGTTCCGGGACGCCGAACACTGAAGCTTTCTTT. It specifies CASGSGTPNTEAFF. The rearrangement links TRBV28 to TRBJ1-1; D might be TRBD1 (5 bases). V lost 8 bases and J lost 1, with 14 bases in between. The CDR3 spans 14 residues. The germline V gene has CDR1 MDHEN and CDR2 SYDVKM.

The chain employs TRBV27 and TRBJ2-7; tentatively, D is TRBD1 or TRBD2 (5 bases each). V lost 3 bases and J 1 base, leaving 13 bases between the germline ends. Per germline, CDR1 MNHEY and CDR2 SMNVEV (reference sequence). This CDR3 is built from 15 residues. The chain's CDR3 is CASSFDYRSSYEQYF. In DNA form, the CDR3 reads TGTGCCAGCAGTTTCGACTACAGGTCGTCCTACGAGCAGTACTTC.

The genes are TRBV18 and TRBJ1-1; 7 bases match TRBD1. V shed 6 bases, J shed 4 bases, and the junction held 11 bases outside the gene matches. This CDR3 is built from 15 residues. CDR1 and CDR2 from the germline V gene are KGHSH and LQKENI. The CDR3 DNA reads TGTGCCAGCTCGGCAAATAACAGGGGTTCCACTGAAGCTTTCTTT. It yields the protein CASSANNRGSTEAFF.

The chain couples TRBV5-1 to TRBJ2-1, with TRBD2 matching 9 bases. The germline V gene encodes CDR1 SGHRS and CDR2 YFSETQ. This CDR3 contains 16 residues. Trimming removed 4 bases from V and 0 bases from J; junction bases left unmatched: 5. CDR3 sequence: CASSRLAAPSYNEQFF. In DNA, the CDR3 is TGCGCCAGCAGCCGACTAGCGGCGCCCTCCTACAATGAGCAGTTCTTC.

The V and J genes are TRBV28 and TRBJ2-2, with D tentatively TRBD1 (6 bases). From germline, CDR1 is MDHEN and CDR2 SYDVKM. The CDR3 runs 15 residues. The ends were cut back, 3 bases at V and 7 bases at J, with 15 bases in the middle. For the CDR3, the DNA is TGTGCCAGCAGTTTCGTGGGTGGGGGCGGCGGGGAGCTGTTTTTT. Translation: CASSFVGGGGGELFF.

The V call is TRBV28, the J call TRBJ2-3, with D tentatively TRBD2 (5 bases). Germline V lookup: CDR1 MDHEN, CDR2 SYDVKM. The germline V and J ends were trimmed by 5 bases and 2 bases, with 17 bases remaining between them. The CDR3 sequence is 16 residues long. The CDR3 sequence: CASSPAEAGHTDTQYF. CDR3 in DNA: TGTGCCAGCAGTCCGGCGGAGGCGGGCCACACAGATACGCAGTATTTT. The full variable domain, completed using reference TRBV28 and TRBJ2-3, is DVKVTQSSRYLVKRTGEKVFLECVQDMDHENMFWYRQDPGLGLRLIYFSYDVKMKEKGDIPEGYSVSREKKERFSLILESASTNQTSMYLCASSPAEAGHTDTQYFGPGTRLTVL.

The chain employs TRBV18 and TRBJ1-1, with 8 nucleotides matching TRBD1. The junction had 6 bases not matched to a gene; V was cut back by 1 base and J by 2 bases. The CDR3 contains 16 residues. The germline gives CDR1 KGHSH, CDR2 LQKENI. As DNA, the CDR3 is TGTGCCAGCTCACCACAGTTGGGACAGGAAAACACTGAAGCTTTCTTT. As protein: CASSPQLGQENTEAFF.

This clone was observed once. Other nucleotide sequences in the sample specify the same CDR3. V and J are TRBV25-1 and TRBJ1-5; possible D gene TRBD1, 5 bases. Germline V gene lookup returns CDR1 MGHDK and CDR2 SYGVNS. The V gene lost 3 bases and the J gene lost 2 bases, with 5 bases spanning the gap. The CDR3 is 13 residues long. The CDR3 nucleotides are TGTGCCAGCAGTGAGGGGGGCAATCAGCCCCAGCATTTT. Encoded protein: CASSEGGNQPQHF.